This TCR beta chain was identified in a study of shared clonotypes between healthy human individuals. Overall study: Two women and a few men aged 18 to 49 made up the donors.

Findings of the study overall: The expectation was that sequencing depth would affect clonotype sharing among donors.

Terminally differentiated effector memory CD45RA+ cells were excluded by CCR7 positive selection of CD45RO-negative cells. Libraries were prepared by immunoSEQ multiplex PCR; TCRdb keeps only in-frame clonotypes and omits some of them. The sample carries 1.5 million to 2.5 million clones, just under 95% recorded once. Germline V gene lookup returns CDR1 LNHDA and CDR2 SQIVND (reference sequence). Losses at the gene ends were 3 bases for V and 5 bases for J; bases not matched to a gene: 6. The CDR3 loop spans 15 amino acids. This clone was observed a single time. Its antigen is as yet unknown. Sequenced material: naive CD8+ T cells sorted from blood. V and J are TRBV19 and TRBJ1-4, with TRBD1 identical over 7 bases. The TCR sequence derives from a man between 18 and 29 years old in good health. The CDR3 spells CASSIAGQLNEKLFF. The CDR3 DNA sequence: TGTGCCAGTAGTATTGCGGGACAGCTAAATGAAAAACTGTTTTTT.